This T cell receptor (beta chain) was profiled in a study of metastatic and nonmetastatic thyroid tumors. For the study at large: Malignant thyroid and benign thyroid patients provided blood and tumor or nodule tissue whose repertoires were compared.

Germline CDR1 and CDR2: MNHEY and SVGEGT. This CDR3 spans 17 amino acids. The V end lost 0 bases, the J end lost 1 base, and 15 bases lay between the germline ends. This clone has more than one count but fewer than ten. Its cognate antigen is unknown. Per the original data handling: In papillary thyroid cancer, a distant-metastasis classifier was built using CDR3 differences across clinicopathological groups. TCRdb re-processed the PCR reads through MiXCR. For this entry, the V and J calls and clone size follow TCRdb and not the study's own pipeline. Seen here are about 93,000 clones, 7.5% to 9% observed once, and the top ten hold 8.8%. All patients reached thyroid surgery having received no treatment beforehand. Regarding the study as a whole: It was reported that TCR beta diversity was significantly higher in malignant thyroid tumors than benign nodules, in blood and tumor.

This sequence originates from a female donor with papillary thyroid cancer or a benign thyroid nodule (not recorded which). Some clones in this sample may be carry-over from other donors' samples. Sequencing was performed on blood. V gene TRBV6-2 or TRBV6-3 combines with J gene TRBJ1-1; no clear D. CDR3 DNA: TGTGCCAGCAGTTACTCGAGCGGACCTGCGGGGAACACTGAAGCTTTCTTT. Amino acid sequence: CASSYSSGPAGNTEAFF.